The sequence of this TCR beta chain was determined in a study of cytomegalovirus exposure and HLA in healthy donors. 13 Jbeta primers and 60 Vbeta primers were used for the PCR. Per the original methods: In a later analysis, around 12 million of some 80 million unique beta chains occurred in at least two donors. TCRdb keeps only in-frame clones here, not all; method: immunoSEQ multiplex PCR. That table supplies the V and J calls and clone size; D and trimming were determined from the DNA. This table holds about 170,000 clones, approximately 80% found once. This clone appeared once. Its specificity is unknown. Study-level results: There were some public TCRs occurring in many donors, but most TCR sequences were rare.

CDR1 SGHTS and CDR2 YDEGEE come from the germline V gene. V gave up 1 base and J gave up 0 bases, with 6 bases separating them. The CDR3 contains 14 residues. The chain couples TRBV5-8 to TRBJ2-3; D unclear. The sequence was collected from a woman between 18 and 29 years old in good health and CMV-seronegative. The sequencing sample was made of PBMCs. The CDR3 here is CASSLMASTDTQYF. The CDR3 bases are TGTGCCAGCAGCTTGATGGCAAGCACAGATACGCAGTATTTT.